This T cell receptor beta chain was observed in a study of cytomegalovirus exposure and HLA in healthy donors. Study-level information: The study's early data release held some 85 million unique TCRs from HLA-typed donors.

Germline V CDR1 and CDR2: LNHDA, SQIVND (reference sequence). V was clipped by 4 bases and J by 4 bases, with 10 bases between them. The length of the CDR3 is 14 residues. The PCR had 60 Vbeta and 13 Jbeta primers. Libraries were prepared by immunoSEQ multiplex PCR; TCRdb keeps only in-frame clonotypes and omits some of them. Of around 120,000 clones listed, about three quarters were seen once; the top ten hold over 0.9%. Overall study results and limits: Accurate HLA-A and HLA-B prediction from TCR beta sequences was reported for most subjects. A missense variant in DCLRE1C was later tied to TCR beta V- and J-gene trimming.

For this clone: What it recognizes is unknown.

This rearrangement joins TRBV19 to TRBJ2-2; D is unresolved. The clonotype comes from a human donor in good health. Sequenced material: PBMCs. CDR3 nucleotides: TGTGCCAGTAGTACCTTACTCCTCACCGGGGAGCTGTTTTTT. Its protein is CASSTLLLTGELFF.